This TCR beta chain derives from a study of cytomegalovirus exposure and HLA in healthy donors. PCR employed 60 Vbeta and 13 Jbeta primers. Libraries were prepared by immunoSEQ multiplex PCR; TCRdb keeps only in-frame clonotypes and omits some of them. Among around 120,000 clones listed, 15% were seen once. There are a few counts of this clone. The sample comprised PBMCs. The clonotype comes from a woman under 30 in good health and CMV-seronegative.

The CDR3 DNA reads as TGCAGCGTTGAGGCAGGGCAGTACGAGCAGTACTTC. Amino acids: CSVEAGQYEQYF. The chain combines TRBV29-1 with TRBJ2-7, with D possibly TRBD1 on 5 matching bases. This CDR3 comprises 12 residues. Germline V gene data show CDR1 as SQVTM and CDR2 as ANQGSEA. Deletions cut 3 bases from V and 4 bases from J, with 10 bases between.